Shown below are 10 T cell receptor beta chains from a single sample sequenced in a study of T cell responses to AZD1222 COVID-19 vaccine. Data came from immunoSEQ multiplex PCR; TCRdb stores just in-frame clones and leaves some out. The sample has 80,000 or so clones; roughly 86% are singletons. The material was peripheral blood, obtained on day 0 of MenACWY control vaccination. These receptors came from an adult in good health.

The rearrangement uses TRBV4-3 and TRBJ2-1; maybe TRBD2 (7 bases). Deletions cut 0 bases from V and 5 bases from J, with 11 bases between. Germline CDR1 is LGHNA and CDR2 is YSLEER. This CDR3 contains 15 residues. The CDR3 nucleotides read TGCGCCAGCAGCCAAGACGGGGGGCCCGACAATGAGCAGTTCTTC. Protein: CASSQDGGPDNEQFF.

The chain has TRBV2 and TRBJ1-5, with D uncertain. Per the germline V gene, CDR1 is SNHLY and CDR2 is FYNNEI. CDR3 length: 15 residues. V lost 6 bases to trimming and J lost 6 bases, with 18 bases between them. The CDR3 sequence is CASRTQEGAIQPQHF. DNA of the CDR3: TGTGCCAGCAGGACCCAAGAGGGAGCGATTCAGCCCCAGCATTTT.

V and J are TRBV5-1 and TRBJ2-2; 9 bases are shared with TRBD1. Germline V gene lookup returns CDR1 SGHRS and CDR2 YFSETQ. The CDR3 spans 17 residues. J was trimmed by 6 bases and V by 0 bases; bases with no gene match: 9. In DNA, the CDR3 is TGCGCCAGCAGCTTGGCCGGACAGGGGCGTACACCCGGGGAGCTGTTTTTT. Amino acid sequence: CASSLAGQGRTPGELFF. Full variable domain (missing parts from reference TRBV5-1 and TRBJ2-2): KAGVTQTPRYLIKTRGQQVTLSCSPISGHRSVSWYQQTPGQGLQFLFEYFSETQRNKGNFPGRFSGRQFSNSRSEMNVSTLELGDSALYLCASSLAGQGRTPGELFFGEGSRLTVL.

This chain uses TRBV4-3 with TRBJ2-1; 9 bases are shared with TRBD1. Germline CDR1 reads LGHNA; CDR2 reads YSLEER. This CDR3 spans 18 amino acids. V was pared by 4 bases and J by 6 bases, with 16 bases of the junction left unmatched. The CDR3 loop reads CASSPRSVYRGPLNEQFF. The CDR3 DNA follows: TGCGCCAGCAGCCCTCGATCGGTATACAGGGGGCCCCTCAATGAGCAGTTCTTC.

The J gene is TRBJ2-7, the V gene TRBV5-6, with D perhaps TRBD2 (5 bases). CDR1 and CDR2 (germline): SGHDT, YYEEEE. The V end lost 0 bases, the J end lost 7 bases, and 8 bases lay between the germline ends. CDR3 length: 12 amino acids. CDR3 coding DNA: TGTGCCAGCAGCTTGGCGAGGGCAGAGCAGTACTTC. Residues: CASSLARAEQYF.

The chain joins TRBV12-3 or TRBV12-4 to TRBJ1-2; no firm D call. V was clipped by 7 bases and J by 8 bases, with 17 bases between them. The CDR3 contains 13 residues. The CDR3 loop is CASTPRGGSGYTF. The CDR3 region has the DNA TGTGCCAGCACCCCCCGGGGAGGCTCGGGCTACACCTTC.

The rearrangement links TRBV30 to TRBJ1-1, with D possibly being TRBD1 (5 bases). The germline CDR1 and CDR2 sequences are GTSNPN and SVGIG (reference sequence). V was clipped by 4 bases and J by 2 bases, with 20 bases between them. CDR3 length: 16 residues. CDR3: CAWIAGLLGSNTEAFF. CDR3 DNA sequence: TGTGCCTGGATCGCGGGACTTCTGGGGAGCAACACTGAAGCTTTCTTT.

This sequence joins TRBV7-8 and TRBJ2-1; a possible D gene is TRBD2 (6 bases). Trimming left V 5 bases short and J 7 bases short, with 12 bases between. Germline V gene lookup returns CDR1 SGHVS and CDR2 FQNEAQ. CDR3 length: 13 residues. This chain's CDR3 is CASSTGLSNEQFF. The CDR3 DNA reads as TGTGCCAGCAGCACGGGACTTAGTAATGAGCAGTTCTTC.

Remarks on this clone: One end of the junction is discordant with germline, which a read error may explain. The V call is TRBV5-1, the J call TRBJ2-2; 9 bases align to TRBD2. Germline values: CDR1 SGHRS, CDR2 YFSETQ. The CDR3 spans 15 residues. CDR3 sequence: CARRAGGPRTGELFF. DNA for the CDR3: TGCGCCCGCAGGGCGGGGGGGCCTCGGACCGGGGAGCTGTTTTTT.

This sequence joins TRBV6-5 and TRBJ2-7, with 9 bases that match TRBD1. Germline V lookup: CDR1 MNHEY, CDR2 SVGAGI. The CDR3 loop spans 14 amino acids. V was clipped by 9 bases and J by 4 bases; unmatched bases: 10. The CDR3 loop is CASAAGTGNYEQYF. CDR3 bases: TGTGCCAGTGCTGCTGGGACAGGGAATTACGAGCAGTACTTC.